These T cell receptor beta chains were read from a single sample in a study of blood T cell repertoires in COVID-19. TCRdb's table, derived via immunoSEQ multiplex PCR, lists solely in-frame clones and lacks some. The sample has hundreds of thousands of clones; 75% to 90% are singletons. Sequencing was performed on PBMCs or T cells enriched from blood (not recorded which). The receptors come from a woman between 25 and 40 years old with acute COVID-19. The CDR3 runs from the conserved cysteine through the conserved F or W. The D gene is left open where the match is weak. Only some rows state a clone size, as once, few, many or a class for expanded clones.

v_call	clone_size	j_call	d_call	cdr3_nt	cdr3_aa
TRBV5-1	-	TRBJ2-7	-	TGCGCCAGCAGCTTCAGTGCGACAGGCTACGAGCAGTACTTC	CASSFSATGYEQYF
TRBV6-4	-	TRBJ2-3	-	TGTGCCAGCAGTAACACAGGGAGCACAGATACGCAGTATTTT	CASSNTGSTDTQYF
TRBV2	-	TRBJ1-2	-	TGTGCCACTGGCCGGGGGGCGGGCTACACCTTC	CATGRGAGYTF
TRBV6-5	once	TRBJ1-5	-	TGTGCCAGCAGGGGTGGAGGGAGCAATCAGCCCCAGCATTTT	CASRGGGSNQPQHF
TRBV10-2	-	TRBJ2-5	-	TGCGCCAGCAGTGAAAGGGGGGGAGGGGAGACCCAGTACTTC	CASSERGGGETQYF
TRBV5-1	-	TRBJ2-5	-	TGCGCCAGCTCCCCTTCGGCGGGCGGTCAAGAGACCCAGTACTTC	CASSPSAGGQETQYF
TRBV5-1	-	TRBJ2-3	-	TGCGCCAGCAGCTTGTTAGCGGCACGCACAGATACGCAGTATTTT	CASSLLAARTDTQYF
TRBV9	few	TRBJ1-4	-	TGTGCCAGCAGCGTAGCTCCCCAGGAAGAAAAACTGTTTTTT	CASSVAPQEEKLFF
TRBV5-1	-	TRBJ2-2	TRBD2	TGCGCCAGCAGCCGGGCCAGGACTAGCGGGGGTACGAACACCGGGGAGCTGTTTTTT	CASSRARTSGGTNTGELFF
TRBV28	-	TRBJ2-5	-	TGTGCCAGCAAGGGGACACCCCAAGAGACCCAGTACTTC	CASKGTPQETQYF
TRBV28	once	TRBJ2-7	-	TGTGCCACCTATACATTTGGAGGCGAGCAGTACTTC	CATYTFGGEQYF
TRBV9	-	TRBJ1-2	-	TGTGCCAGCAGCGTAGCTGCCCAGGGGTTCTATGGCTACACCTTC	CASSVAAQGFYGYTF
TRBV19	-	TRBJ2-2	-	TGTGCCAGTAGTATAACCGGCGGGGAGCTGTTTTTT	CASSITGGELFF
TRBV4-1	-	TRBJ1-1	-	TGCGCCAGCAGCCAAGTGGGGGTGTCGTTCGCGGGGACTGAAGCTTTCTTT	CASSQVGVSFAGTEAFF
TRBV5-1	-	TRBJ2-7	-	TGCGCCAGCAGCCCGGGGAGTGGATCCTTAGAGTCCTACGAGCAGTACTTC	CASSPGSGSLESYEQYF
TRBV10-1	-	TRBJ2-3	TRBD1	TGCGCCAGCAGTGAACAGGGGGGCACAGATACGCAGTATTTT	CASSEQGGTDTQYF